This TCR beta chain derives from a study of shared clonotypes between healthy human individuals. Remarks on this clone: What it binds is unknown.

The CDR3 spans 14 residues. After removal of 5 bases from V and 6 bases from J, the junction contained 3 bases not matched to a gene. The germline gives CDR1 SGHNT, CDR2 YYREEE (reference sequence). Study-wide results and limits: Sample collection involved blood only; tissue repertoires are likely different.

TCRdb's table, derived via immunoSEQ multiplex PCR, lists solely in-frame clones and lacks some. Of hundreds of thousands of clones in the sample, approximately 96% were seen once. CD45RO-negative CD8 cells positively selected for CCR7 made up the naive population, which excluded terminally differentiated effector memory CD45RA+ cells. This rearrangement joins TRBV5-4 to TRBJ2-2, with 11 bases that match TRBD2. The source of this sequence is a woman aged 25-40 years in good health. Sequenced input: naive CD8+ T cells sorted from blood. The CDR3 DNA reads as TGTGCCAGCAGGTTAGCGGGAGGGCCCGGGGAGCTGTTTTTT. It specifies CASRLAGGPGELFF.